What follows is one T cell receptor beta chain and its context. Germline trimming cut 4 bases from V and 3 bases from J; bases unmatched to any gene: 8. The germline V gene encodes CDR1 MNHNY and CDR2 SVGAGI (reference sequence). This CDR3 is 15 amino acids long. Produced via immunoSEQ multiplex PCR; TCRdb's table is partial and in-frame only. The table includes roughly 150,000 clones, 85% to 90% detected once. The sample belongs to a study of T cell responses to AZD1222 COVID-19 vaccine. This TCR came from an adult in good health. This sequence joins TRBV6-6 and TRBJ2-7, with 8 bases identical to TRBD2. Sequences were derived from peripheral blood, sampled on day 0 of AZD1222 vaccination. CDR3 DNA: TGTGCCAGCAGTTGGTCGGTAGCGGGAAGCTACGAGCAGTACTTC. It codes for CASSWSVAGSYEQYF.